One and the same sample provided the 12 T cell receptor beta chains below, sequenced in a study of identical twins (dated by TCRdb to the mid-2010s). The protocol used for the library was 5' RACE. The instrument was an Illumina HiSeq 2000. TCRdb cleaned the public reads at Q25 with fastp, built clones with MiXCR and kept in-frame beta chains. Merged by CDR3 protein, the rows form single entries marked with the most common genes and DNA. The sample data list about 550,000 distinct CDR3 sequences, and about a fifth of these were observed just once. The ten biggest clones cover roughly 0.5% of the sample. The sample was also reused in another study, on yellow fever vaccine responses in identical twins.

The sample was CD4+ T cells sorted from blood. The receptor source for this set is a young woman in good health.

The CDR3 DNA is TGCAGTGCTACCCGACAGGGGAACTCCTACGAGCAGTACGTC. Translated: CSATRQGNSYEQYV. The chain uses TRBV20-1 and TRBJ2-7, with 8 bases aligning to TRBD1. Germline V gene lookup returns CDR1 DFQATT and CDR2 SNEGSKA (reference sequence). V lost 4 bases, J lost 0 bases, and 5 bases stayed unmatched. The CDR3 loop spans 14 amino acids.

The rearrangement links TRBV18 to TRBJ2-1; D is perhaps TRBD1 or TRBD2 (6 bases each). The CDR3 has 13 amino acids. V was shortened by 2 bases and J by 8 bases, with 10 bases between the two germline ends. CDR1 and CDR2 from the germline V gene are KGHSH and LQKENI. The CDR3, as DNA: TGTGCCAGCTCACCAGGAGGGGGATATGAGCAGTTCTTC. Translating it yields CASSPGGGYEQFF.

This clonotype has a handful of counts. The chain combines TRBV11-2 with TRBJ2-1; 14 nucleotides agree with TRBD2. The CDR3 has 19 residues. Germline assignment: CDR1 SGHAT and CDR2 FQNNGV. V lost 5 bases and J lost 4; bases outside the gene matches: 13. In DNA, the CDR3 is TGTGCCAGCAGCCCTGGGACTAGCGGGAGTACCCGCTTATACAATGAGCAGTTCTTC. This codes for CASSPGTSGSTRLYNEQFF.

This sequence joins TRBV6-1 and TRBJ1-5; D call uncertain. The CDR3 length is 15 residues. Between the trimmed V and J ends, which lost 0 bases and 4 bases, there was a span of 10 bases. From germline, CDR1 is MNHNS and CDR2 SASEGT. The DNA of the CDR3 is TGTGCCAGCAGTGAAGCTGGTATGGGAAATCAGCCCCAGCATTTT. Amino acid sequence: CASSEAGMGNQPQHF.

The chain carries TRBV4-2 and TRBJ2-1; 9 nucleotides align to TRBD1. There are 15 residues in the CDR3. V lost 1 base, J lost 3 bases, and 1 base stayed unmatched. Germline CDR1 is LGHNA and CDR2 is YNFKEQ. DNA for the CDR3: TGTGCCAGCAGCCAAGGGGACAGGGACTACAATGAGCAGTTCTTC. Protein sequence: CASSQGDRDYNEQFF.

The chain joins TRBV3-1 to TRBJ2-7, with 9 bases that match TRBD2. The CDR3 has 15 amino acids. The ends lost 6 bases at V and 0 bases at J; junction bases unmatched: 6. Germline V lookup: CDR1 LGHDT, CDR2 YNNKEL (reference sequence). The CDR3 coding sequence is TGTGCCAGCAGTCAGACTAGCGGAGACTCCTACGAGCAGTACTTC. This encodes CASSQTSGDSYEQYF.

This chain joins TRBV25-1 and TRBJ2-7, with 9 bases that match TRBD2. CDR1 is MGHDK, CDR2 SYGVNS, per germline. J lost 5 bases, V lost 6 bases, and 8 bases had no gene match. This CDR3 region has 14 residues. The CDR3: CASSTSGRTHEQYF. Here the CDR3 DNA reads TGTGCCAGCAGCACCAGCGGGAGGACCCACGAGCAGTACTTC.

This clonotype was seen a few times. The V call is TRBV12-3 or TRBV12-4, the J call TRBJ2-5, with 7 bases identical to TRBD2. This CDR3 is built from 14 residues. Trimming took 3 bases from V and 2 from J; bases not matched to a gene: 3. The CDR3 nucleotides read TGTGCCAGCAGTTTTAGAGCGGGGCAAGAGACCCAGTACTTC. Its protein product is CASSFRAGQETQYF.

The CDR3, as DNA: TGTGCCAGCACAGGGGGCGGCGGCTACACCTTC. Translated, it gives CASTGGGGYTF. The gene calls are TRBV2 and TRBJ1-2; 8 bases agree with TRBD1. The CDR3 is made up of 11 amino acids. Germline V gene data show CDR1 as SNHLY and CDR2 as FYNNEI. The junction had 3 bases not matched to a gene; V was cut back by 7 bases and J by 8 bases.

V is TRBV7-2 and J is TRBJ2-3, with 9 bases identical to TRBD2. Germline V gene sequence: CDR1 SGHTA, CDR2 FQGNSA. The CDR3 contains 14 residues. Trimming cost V 3 bases and J 9 bases; bases outside gene matches: 7. The CDR3 bases are TGTGCCAGCAGCTTCCGCGGGGGGGAGGAGACGCAGTATTTT. This codes for CASSFRGGEETQYF.

The chain uses TRBV7-8 and TRBJ1-5, with no clear D. Germline loops: CDR1 SGHVS, CDR2 FQNEAQ. This CDR3 contains 13 residues. Trimming took off 5 bases at V and 7 bases at J, with 12 bases between the two ends. The chain's CDR3 is CASSPTLEQPQHF. CDR3 in DNA: TGTGCCAGCAGCCCGACCTTGGAGCAGCCCCAGCATTTT.

The chain recombines TRBV7-9 with TRBJ1-2, with 7 nucleotides matching TRBD1. With V trimmed by 1 base and J by 4 bases, 6 bases remained unmatched. CDR1 is SEHNR and CDR2 is FQNEAQ in the germline V gene (reference sequence). The length of the CDR3 is 15 residues. In DNA, the CDR3 is TGTGCCAGCAGCTTAGGGCAGGGGGTTCCCTATGGCTACACCTTC. Protein product: CASSLGQGVPYGYTF.